This TCR beta chain was sequenced in a study of T cell responses to AZD1222 COVID-19 vaccine. Whole-study results and caveats: Regions 160-218 and 743-854 held dominance among vaccine-associated CD4 TCRs, which spanned spike. Sampling captured repertoires only after the peak T cell response. Most donors were white British, females outnumbered males, and clonal diversity was possibly underestimated. Spike-specific TCR depth and breadth grew after two AZD1222 doses.

As for this clone: The antigen is unknown.

Some clones are missing from TCRdb's copy, which holds only in-frame ones; the method was immunoSEQ multiplex PCR. This sample yields around 95,000 clones, of which about 89% are seen a single time; 4% to 5% belongs to the top ten. The clonotype originates from an adult in good health. The specimen comprised peripheral blood, sampled on day 0 of MenACWY control vaccination.

The CDR3 nucleotides are TGCGCCAGCAGCCGAACAGGGACTGAAGCTTTCTTT. Translating gives CASSRTGTEAFF. This chain joins TRBV4-1 and TRBJ1-1, with a possible D match to TRBD1 (6 bases). V was pared by 4 bases and J by 5 bases, with 8 bases between. This CDR3 is built from 12 residues. Germline CDR1 is MGHRA and CDR2 is YSYEKL.